This T cell receptor beta chain was sequenced during a study of blood T cell repertoires in COVID-19. Across the study: COVID-19 samples, acute and convalescent, were from the United States, Italy and Spain. From T cells, B-cell-depleted T cells, or PBMCs came the material, which was cDNA or gDNA.

The CDR3 has 14 amino acids. In germline, CDR1 is LGHNA, CDR2 YSLEER. Trimming removed 0 bases from V and 6 bases from J; junction bases left unmatched: 4. In the authors' workflow: Estimation of nucleated cell counts was performed using reference gene primer amplification. Libraries were prepared by immunoSEQ multiplex PCR; TCRdb keeps only in-frame clonotypes and omits some of them. V and J calls plus clone size are reproduced from that table; the DNA served to infer D and trimming. In the table there are more than 95,000 clones, 75% to 95% of which are singletons. This clone was seen a single time.

The sample taken for sequencing was peripheral blood. The rearrangement links TRBV4-3 to TRBJ1-1; 7 nucleotides align to TRBD1. The receptor was isolated from a human donor in a cohort sampled during active COVID-19. CDR3 loop: CASSQETGRPEAFF. DNA for the CDR3: TGCGCCAGCAGCCAAGAGACAGGGAGGCCTGAAGCTTTCTTT.